A selection of T cell receptor beta chains follows, all from one sample in a study of T cells in Graves' hyperthyroidism and ophthalmopathy. TCRdb re-derived calls from the multiplex PCR reads in MiXCR, one entry per CDR3 protein. This table has under 250,000 distinct CDR3 sequences, over 20% appearing once. Sequenced material: blood. The receptors come from a woman in her thirties or forties with Graves' ophthalmopathy. Both conserved end residues are part of each CDR3. D genes are given only for firm matches. Only some rows state a clone size, as once, few, many or a class for expanded clones.

d_call: NA; v_call: TRBV7-9; j_call: TRBJ1-2; clone_size: many; cdr3_nt: TGTGCCAGCAGCTTAGGTGGAGGGCATTCTGATGGCTACACCTTC; cdr3_aa: CASSLGGGHSDGYTF
d_call: TRBD2; v_call: TRBV20-1; j_call: TRBJ2-7; clone_size: many; cdr3_nt: TGCAGTGCTAGAGATTCGGGGGGAAATTACGAGCAGTACTTC; cdr3_aa: CSARDSGGNYEQYF
d_call: TRBD2; v_call: TRBV20-1; j_call: TRBJ2-7; clone_size: many; cdr3_nt: TGCAGTGCTAGCGGGAGGGCCTACGAGCAGTACTTC; cdr3_aa: CSASGRAYEQYF
d_call: NA; v_call: TRBV5-1; j_call: TRBJ2-2; clone_size: many; cdr3_nt: TGCGCCAGCGCTATACGGAACACCGGGGAGCTGTTTTTT; cdr3_aa: CASAIRNTGELFF
d_call: TRBD2; v_call: TRBV2; j_call: TRBJ2-7; clone_size: many; cdr3_nt: TGTGCCAGCAGTGGAGGACTAGCGGGTTCCTACGAGCAGTACTTC; cdr3_aa: CASSGGLAGSYEQYF
d_call: NA; v_call: TRBV28; j_call: TRBJ2-2; clone_size: many; cdr3_nt: TGTGCCAGCAGCATCCCTCCAGGCACCGGGGAGCTGTTTTTT; cdr3_aa: CASSIPPGTGELFF
d_call: NA; v_call: TRBV25-1; j_call: TRBJ1-5; clone_size: many; cdr3_nt: TGTGCCAGCAGGGGGGGCAGTAATCAGCCCCAGCATTTT; cdr3_aa: CASRGGSNQPQHF
d_call: NA; v_call: TRBV15; j_call: TRBJ2-7; clone_size: many; cdr3_nt: TGTGCGTCCGGTAGGGGGACGTCCTACGAGCAGTACTTC; cdr3_aa: CASGRGTSYEQYF
d_call: NA; v_call: TRBV5-1; j_call: TRBJ1-1; clone_size: many; cdr3_nt: TGCGCCAGCAGCTTGGTTACAGGGAAGTTGACTGAAGCTTTCTTT; cdr3_aa: CASSLVTGKLTEAFF
d_call: TRBD1; v_call: TRBV16; j_call: TRBJ1-5; clone_size: many; cdr3_nt: TGTGCCAGCAGCCAATCTGACAGGGGCAATCAGCCCCAGCATTTT; cdr3_aa: CASSQSDRGNQPQHF
d_call: NA; v_call: TRBV2; j_call: TRBJ1-5; clone_size: many; cdr3_nt: TGTGCCAGCAGTAAGGGGTTGGGCAATCAGCCCCAGCATTTT; cdr3_aa: CASSKGLGNQPQHF
d_call: NA; v_call: TRBV19; j_call: TRBJ1-5; clone_size: many; cdr3_nt: TGTGCCAGCCACAGGAGAAATCAGCCCCAGCATTTT; cdr3_aa: CASHRRNQPQHF
d_call: TRBD1; v_call: TRBV4-2; j_call: TRBJ1-6; clone_size: many; cdr3_nt: TGTGCCAGCAGCCAAGATCGAGACAGGGGGCCCTATAATTCACCCCTCCACTTT; cdr3_aa: CASSQDRDRGPYNSPLHF
d_call: TRBD2; v_call: TRBV10-3; j_call: TRBJ2-5; clone_size: many; cdr3_nt: TGTGCCATCAGCAACTCTGAGCGGGATGAGACCCAGTACTTC; cdr3_aa: CAISNSERDETQYF
d_call: TRBD1; v_call: TRBV28; j_call: TRBJ1-5; clone_size: many; cdr3_nt: TGTGCCAGCAGTTTTGCAGGGGGGAACAATCAGCCCCAGCATTTT; cdr3_aa: CASSFAGGNNQPQHF
d_call: TRBD2; v_call: TRBV6-5; j_call: TRBJ2-3; clone_size: many; cdr3_nt: TGTGCCAGCAGCTCTCAGAGACTAGCGGGAGGGCCGGTGCAGTATTTT; cdr3_aa: CASSSQRLAGGPVQYF
d_call: NA; v_call: TRBV19; j_call: TRBJ1-5; clone_size: many; cdr3_nt: TGTGCCAGTAGGAATGGCAATCAGCCCCAGCATTTT; cdr3_aa: CASRNGNQPQHF
d_call: TRBD1; v_call: TRBV12-3/TRBV12-4; j_call: TRBJ1-2; clone_size: many; cdr3_nt: TGTGCCAGCAGTTCCTGGACAGGGGGCGCGTATGGCTACACCTTC; cdr3_aa: CASSSWTGGAYGYTF
d_call: TRBD1; v_call: TRBV20-1; j_call: TRBJ1-1; clone_size: many; cdr3_nt: TGCAGCATGGACAGGGAGGCTGAAGCTTTCTTT; cdr3_aa: CSMDREAEAFF
d_call: NA; v_call: TRBV18; j_call: TRBJ1-2; clone_size: many; cdr3_nt: TGTGCCAGCTCCCCCGCGGGAGACTATGGCTACACCTTC; cdr3_aa: CASSPAGDYGYTF
d_call: NA; v_call: TRBV25-1; j_call: TRBJ2-3; clone_size: NA; cdr3_nt: TGTGCCAGCAGTGAAAATAGTAGGGACGGAAGACTAGGAGGGACGGCAGATACGCAGTATTTT; cdr3_aa: CASSENSRDGRLGGTADTQYF
d_call: NA; v_call: TRBV6-2/TRBV6-3; j_call: TRBJ1-5; clone_size: NA; cdr3_nt: TGTGCCAGCAGTTATCTGGGACAAGATAATCAGCCCCAGCATTTT; cdr3_aa: CASSYLGQDNQPQHF
d_call: NA; v_call: TRBV20-1; j_call: TRBJ1-1; clone_size: many; cdr3_nt: TGCAGTGCCCCACCCCAGGGAGGGGCTACGAACACTGAAGCTTTCTTT; cdr3_aa: CSAPPQGGATNTEAFF
d_call: TRBD2; v_call: TRBV7-3; j_call: TRBJ2-2; clone_size: many; cdr3_nt: TGTGCCAGCAGCTTACGCCGGACTAGCGGGAGGGTCCCCGGGGAGCTGTTTTTT; cdr3_aa: CASSLRRTSGRVPGELFF
d_call: NA; v_call: TRBV6-5; j_call: TRBJ2-5; clone_size: NA; cdr3_nt: TGTGCCAGCAGTTACAACGCGGGAAAAGAGACCCAGTACTTC; cdr3_aa: CASSYNAGKETQYF
d_call: TRBD2; v_call: TRBV7-8; j_call: TRBJ2-2; clone_size: many; cdr3_nt: TGTGCCAGCAGCGTGAGAGGACTAGTCACGGGCACCGGGGAGCTGTTTTTT; cdr3_aa: CASSVRGLVTGTGELFF
d_call: NA; v_call: TRBV4-2; j_call: TRBJ1-2; clone_size: many; cdr3_nt: TGTGCCAGCAGCCAAGGTCCCGCCCAGGGGAGAAACTATGGCTACACCTTC; cdr3_aa: CASSQGPAQGRNYGYTF
d_call: NA; v_call: TRBV6-5; j_call: TRBJ2-6; clone_size: many; cdr3_nt: TGTGCCAGCAGTTCCACGCAGGGTCGGGCCAACGTCCTGACTTTC; cdr3_aa: CASSSTQGRANVLTF
d_call: NA; v_call: TRBV28; j_call: TRBJ2-7; clone_size: many; cdr3_nt: TGTGCCAGCAGTACCCCGACCGTTACCAGTCGCTACGAGCAGTACTTC; cdr3_aa: CASSTPTVTSRYEQYF
d_call: NA; v_call: TRBV18; j_call: TRBJ1-1; clone_size: many; cdr3_nt: TGTGCCAGCTCACAGACAGCCTGGGTAATGAACACTGAAGCTTTCTTT; cdr3_aa: CASSQTAWVMNTEAFF
d_call: NA; v_call: TRBV6-2/TRBV6-3; j_call: TRBJ1-2; clone_size: many; cdr3_nt: TGTGCCAGCAGTTACACCGGGACCGCGTATGGCTACACCTTC; cdr3_aa: CASSYTGTAYGYTF
d_call: TRBD2; v_call: TRBV4-2; j_call: TRBJ2-7; clone_size: few; cdr3_nt: TGTGCCAGCAGCCAAGATATGGCGGGAGGGCTCTCTTTGGACGAGCAGTACTTC; cdr3_aa: CASSQDMAGGLSLDEQYF
d_call: TRBD1; v_call: TRBV3-1; j_call: TRBJ2-7; clone_size: many; cdr3_nt: TGTGCCAGCAGCCAAGCCGGGACAGGGGGCTACGAGCAGTACTTC; cdr3_aa: CASSQAGTGGYEQYF
d_call: TRBD1; v_call: TRBV24-1; j_call: TRBJ1-1; clone_size: NA; cdr3_nt: TGTGCCACACGACAGGGCCGAGACACTGAAGCTTTCTTT; cdr3_aa: CATRQGRDTEAFF
d_call: TRBD1; v_call: TRBV20-1; j_call: TRBJ2-5; clone_size: many; cdr3_nt: TGCAGTGCTAGAGATCCGACAGGGTCCCGGGCCCAGTACTTC; cdr3_aa: CSARDPTGSRAQYF
d_call: TRBD2; v_call: TRBV11-2; j_call: TRBJ2-5; clone_size: many; cdr3_nt: TGTGCCAGCAGCTTAGAGATGGTAGCGGGCCCCCAAGAGACCCAGTACTTC; cdr3_aa: CASSLEMVAGPQETQYF
d_call: NA; v_call: TRBV6-2/TRBV6-3; j_call: TRBJ2-7; clone_size: many; cdr3_nt: TGTGCCAGCAGCCGGGATTTTACCTACGAGCAGTACTTC; cdr3_aa: CASSRDFTYEQYF
d_call: NA; v_call: TRBV4-1; j_call: TRBJ2-7; clone_size: many; cdr3_nt: TGCGCCAGCAGCCAAGATGTGAATACCTACGAGCAGTACTTC; cdr3_aa: CASSQDVNTYEQYF
d_call: NA; v_call: TRBV19; j_call: TRBJ1-1; clone_size: many; cdr3_nt: TGTGCCAGTAGTATGGGATTTTGGGGGAACACTGAAGCTTTCTTT; cdr3_aa: CASSMGFWGNTEAFF
d_call: TRBD2; v_call: TRBV29-1; j_call: TRBJ2-7; clone_size: NA; cdr3_nt: TGCAGCGTTGAAGAGGGTCCTAGCGGTACGTCCTACGAGCAGTACTTC; cdr3_aa: CSVEEGPSGTSYEQYF
d_call: NA; v_call: TRBV7-9; j_call: TRBJ1-2; clone_size: many; cdr3_nt: TGTGCCAGCAGCTTCCCGGTAGCGGTTCGTGGCTACACCTTC; cdr3_aa: CASSFPVAVRGYTF
d_call: TRBD1; v_call: TRBV6-1; j_call: TRBJ2-7; clone_size: many; cdr3_nt: TGTGCCAGCAGACCGGGACAGAACCCCTACGAGCAGTACTTC; cdr3_aa: CASRPGQNPYEQYF
d_call: NA; v_call: TRBV12-3/TRBV12-4; j_call: TRBJ1-3; clone_size: once; cdr3_nt: TGTGCCAGCAGTTATGGAGGAAACACCATATATTTT; cdr3_aa: CASSYGGNTIYF
d_call: NA; v_call: TRBV6-5; j_call: TRBJ2-4; clone_size: NA; cdr3_nt: TGTGCCAGCAGTTACTCGGGGGGAAAAAACATTCAGTACTTC; cdr3_aa: CASSYSGGKNIQYF
d_call: TRBD2; v_call: TRBV6-1; j_call: TRBJ2-5; clone_size: NA; cdr3_nt: TGTGCCACCGGCGATGCGGGAGGGCCAGAGACCCAGTACTTC; cdr3_aa: CATGDAGGPETQYF
d_call: TRBD1; v_call: TRBV19; j_call: TRBJ2-2; clone_size: many; cdr3_nt: TGTGCCAGTAGTACGACACAGGGGGCGATGTCCGGGGAGCTGTTTTTT; cdr3_aa: CASSTTQGAMSGELFF
d_call: TRBD1; v_call: TRBV6-2/TRBV6-3; j_call: TRBJ1-1; clone_size: NA; cdr3_nt: TGTGCCAGCAGTCCCGGGACAGGAGAAGCTTTCTTT; cdr3_aa: CASSPGTGEAFF
d_call: NA; v_call: TRBV2; j_call: TRBJ2-7; clone_size: many; cdr3_nt: TGTGCCAGCAGTGTCCAAGTAGGCGAGCAGTACTTC; cdr3_aa: CASSVQVGEQYF
d_call: NA; v_call: TRBV6-1; j_call: TRBJ1-1; clone_size: few; cdr3_nt: TGTGCCACCTCGAAGGACACTGAAGCTTTCTTT; cdr3_aa: CATSKDTEAFF
d_call: NA; v_call: TRBV3-1; j_call: TRBJ1-2; clone_size: many; cdr3_nt: TGTGCCAGCAGCCAAGGGACTGGCTACACCTTC; cdr3_aa: CASSQGTGYTF